Listed here are 32 T cell receptor beta chains from one sample, sequenced in a study. Using its own MiXCR run on the 5' RACE reads, TCRdb lists one record per CDR3 protein. This table has several thousand distinct CDR3 sequences, approximately 72% appearing once. Cells sorted as Tregs were CD4+, CD25+ and CD127-/low. The sequenced sample consisted of Tregs sorted from blood. Receptors originate from a female donor with breast cancer.

The CDR3 coding sequence is TGCAGCGTTACTGAACGGTTCACCGGGGAGCTGTTTTTT. This codes for CSVTERFTGELFF. This chain links TRBV29-1 with TRBJ2-2, with D unclear. Germline values: CDR1 SQVTM, CDR2 ANQGSEA. V shed 5 bases and J shed 4 bases, with 11 bases lying between them. The CDR3 is 13 residues long.

Notes on this clonotype: At one end the junction does not follow the germline gene, possibly because of a read error. The chain combines TRBV5-1 with TRBJ2-7; TRBD1 agrees at 10 bases. The CDR3 spans 15 residues. Germline V gene lookup returns CDR1 SGHRS and CDR2 YFSETQ. The CDR3: CASNLAPGTGAEQYF. CDR3 DNA: TGCGCCAGCAACTTGGCCCCCGGGACAGGGGCCGAGCAGTACTTC.

This clonotype was detected a few times. J is TRBJ1-2 and V is TRBV7-3; 7 bases line up with TRBD1. CDR1 SGHTA and CDR2 FQGTGA come from the germline V gene. Trimming cost V 5 bases and J 3 bases; bases outside gene matches: 9. The CDR3 contains 15 residues. The CDR3 coding sequence is TGTGCCAGCAGCCCAGGGACAGTACTCGACTATGGCTACACCTTC. Translating gives CASSPGTVLDYGYTF.

The chain recombines TRBV6-6 with TRBJ1-2, with D tentatively TRBD1 (5 bases). V lost 5 bases and J 6 bases, leaving 13 bases between the germline ends. The V gene's germline CDR1 is MNHNY and CDR2 SVGAGI (reference sequence). This CDR3 has 13 amino acids. As DNA, the CDR3 is TGTGCCAGCAGTGTAGGGACGGGGGATGGCTACACCTTC. Translating gives CASSVGTGDGYTF.

This clonotype was detected a few times. The chain combines TRBV6-5 with TRBJ2-7, with D maybe TRBD2 (6 bases). Trimming cost V 2 bases and J 4 bases, with 12 bases left between them. The germline V gene has CDR1 MNHEY and CDR2 SVGAGI. CDR3 length: 14 residues. The CDR3: CASSYGDGGYEQYF. The DNA of the CDR3 is TGTGCCAGCAGTTACGGGGACGGAGGGTACGAGCAGTACTTC.

CDR3 DNA: TGTGCCACCAGCAGTACGACAGGGGTGGGCGATCAGCCCCAGCATTTT. Amino acid sequence: CATSSTTGVGDQPQHF. The chain carries TRBV15 and TRBJ1-5, with 8 bases fitting TRBD1. This CDR3 is built from 16 residues. The germline V gene has CDR1 LNHNV and CDR2 YYDKDF (reference sequence). Germline trimming cut 3 bases from V and 5 bases from J; bases unmatched to any gene: 9.

This clonotype showed up just a few times. The chain joins TRBV6-1 to TRBJ2-3; D tentatively reads TRBD1 or TRBD2 (5 bases each). V was cut by 2 bases and J by 0 bases, with 15 bases left in between. This CDR3 is built from 17 residues. Germline lookup yields CDR1 MNHNS and CDR2 SASEGT. CDR3: CASSESPRGSSTDTQYF. The CDR3 bases are TGTGCCAGCAGTGAATCCCCTCGGGGCTCTAGCACAGATACGCAGTATTTT.

V gene TRBV9 combines with J gene TRBJ2-1; D remains unclear. In germline, CDR1 is SGDLS, CDR2 YYNGEE. The V end lost 0 bases, the J end lost 5 bases, and 9 bases lay between the germline ends. This CDR3 is built from 14 residues. CDR3 amino acids: CASSVAQVNNEQFF. The CDR3, as DNA: TGTGCCAGCAGCGTAGCTCAGGTGAACAATGAGCAGTTCTTC.

The chain links TRBV7-6 to TRBJ1-1, with D possibly being TRBD1 (5 bases). Trimming stripped 4 bases from V and 0 bases from J, with 9 bases between. The CDR3 is 14 amino acids. CDR1 is SGHVS, CDR2 FNYEAQ, per germline. CDR3 bases: TGTGCCAGCAGCTCGGGACGGATGAACACTGAAGCTTTCTTT. This encodes CASSSGRMNTEAFF. Full variable domain (outside the CDR3, taken from reference TRBV7-6 and TRBJ1-1): GAGVSQSPRYKVTKRGQDVALRCDPISGHVSLYWYRQALGQGPEFLTYFNYEAQQDKSGLPNDRFSAERPEGSISTLTIQRTEQRDSAMYRCASSSGRMNTEAFFGQGTRLTVV.

The rearrangement joins TRBV6-1 to TRBJ2-1; tentatively, D is TRBD1 or TRBD2 (5 bases each). The CDR3 sequence is 19 residues long. Looked up from germline, CDR1 is MNHNS and CDR2 is SASEGT. V was cut by 7 bases and J by 0 bases, with 25 bases left in between. The CDR3 DNA reads TGTGCCAGCAACTTCCCGGAGCGAGGGGTGAACAACTCCTACAATGAGCAGTTCTTC. Its protein is CASNFPERGVNNSYNEQFF.

The genes are TRBV7-3 and TRBJ2-1; 7 nucleotides agree with TRBD2. This CDR3 contains 15 residues. Looked up from germline, CDR1 is SGHTA and CDR2 is FQGTGA. Trimming at V came to 0 bases and at J to 6 bases, leaving 5 bases not matched to a gene. CDR3 nucleotide sequence: TGTGCCAGCAGCTTAACGGGAGGGCCGGGCAATGAGCAGTTCTTC. It codes for CASSLTGGPGNEQFF. The complete variable domain, with remaining parts taken from reference TRBV7-3 and TRBJ2-1, reads GAGVSQTPSNKVTEKGKYVELRCDPISGHTALYWYRQSLGQGPEFLIYFQGTGAADDSGLPNDRFFAVRPEGSVSTLKIQRTERGDSAVYLCASSLTGGPGNEQFFGPGTRLTVL.

The count of this clonotype is one. This chain uses TRBV7-3 with TRBJ2-3; 7 bases match TRBD2. The ends lost 5 bases at V and 0 bases at J; junction bases unmatched: 5. The CDR3 extends over 15 amino acids. Germline V gives CDR1 SGHTA, CDR2 FQGTGA. CDR3 amino acids: CASSHSGASTDTQYF. The CDR3 DNA sequence: TGTGCCAGCAGCCACAGCGGGGCTAGCACAGATACGCAGTATTTT.

This chain links TRBV5-5 with TRBJ2-1, with D perhaps matching TRBD1 (6 bases). The CDR3 totals 14 residues. V was trimmed by 0 bases and J by 8 bases, leaving 12 bases between them. Germline CDR1 is SGHKS and CDR2 is YYEKEE (reference sequence). Here the CDR3 DNA reads TGTGCCAGCAGCTTGGGGACAGATTACGATGAGCAGTTCTTC. Residues: CASSLGTDYDEQFF.

This clonotype was seen only a few times. The chain combines TRBV4-1 with TRBJ2-5, with a tentative D call TRBD1 (6 bases). Trimming took off 2 bases at V and 4 bases at J, with 11 bases between the two ends. Germline V CDR1 and CDR2: MGHRA, YSYEKL. The CDR3 loop spans 14 amino acids. The CDR3 protein is CASSQTQGSETQYF. CDR3 bases: TGCGCCAGCAGCCAAACACAGGGCTCAGAGACCCAGTACTTC.

The chain employs TRBV4-1 and TRBJ2-7; 8 bases agree with TRBD1. J lost 4 bases, V lost 5 bases, and 10 bases had no gene match. Germline V gene data show CDR1 as MGHRA and CDR2 as YSYEKL. This CDR3 is built from 15 residues. The CDR3 DNA reads as TGCGCCAGCAGCTCCCCCGGACAGGGAACGTACGAGCAGTACTTC. Protein sequence: CASSSPGQGTYEQYF.

The CDR3 sequence is CASSWTSGNNEQFF. The CDR3 DNA reads as TGTGCCAGCAGTTGGACTAGCGGGAACAATGAGCAGTTCTTC. V usage is TRBV27 and J usage is TRBJ2-1; 12 bases are shared with TRBD2. Trimming removed 4 bases from V and 5 bases from J; junction bases left unmatched: 0. This CDR3 is 14 amino acids long. Germline lookup yields CDR1 MNHEY and CDR2 SMNVEV (reference sequence).

The V gene is TRBV10-2, the J gene TRBJ2-7; 8 positions agree with TRBD2. With V trimmed by 8 bases and J by 2 bases, 5 bases remained unmatched. CDR1 is WSHSY and CDR2 is SAAADI in the germline V gene. The CDR3 is 13 amino acids. The CDR3 DNA reads as TGCGCCAGCCGCATAGCGGGGACCTACGAGCAGTACTTC. It translates to CASRIAGTYEQYF.

V is TRBV6-5 and J is TRBJ2-7, with TRBD1 matching over 7 bases. After removal of 6 bases from V and 6 bases from J, the junction contained 14 bases not matched to a gene. Germline loops: CDR1 MNHEY, CDR2 SVGAGI. This CDR3 is 15 amino acids long. CDR3 sequence (DNA): TGTGCCAGCAGCCCCTCCGGGACAGAGACCTTCGAGCAGTACTTC. Amino acids: CASSPSGTETFEQYF.

The V call is TRBV5-6, the J call TRBJ1-1; D call uncertain. V was clipped by 1 base and J by 4 bases, with 5 bases between them. Germline CDR1 reads SGHDT; CDR2 reads YYEEEE. CDR3 length: 12 amino acids. The CDR3 nucleotides are TGTGCCAGCAGCTTGTATGGCACTGAAGCTTTCTTT. Translating it yields CASSLYGTEAFF.

This sequence joins TRBV7-3 and TRBJ2-5; D unresolved. The CDR3 spans 13 residues. Germline CDR1 reads SGHTA; CDR2 reads FQGTGA. V was pared by 3 bases and J by 4 bases, with 9 bases between. CDR3 amino acids: CASSFGKRETQYF. The CDR3 DNA reads as TGTGCCAGCAGCTTCGGAAAGAGAGAGACCCAGTACTTC.

The chain employs TRBV12-3 or TRBV12-4 and TRBJ2-3, with 8 bases identical to TRBD2. The ends lost 6 bases at V and 2 bases at J; junction bases unmatched: 7. The CDR3 has 15 residues. This CDR3 reads CASRPSGSNTDTQYF. As DNA, the CDR3 is TGTGCCAGCAGACCCAGCGGGAGCAACACAGATACGCAGTATTTT.

This clonotype was counted only a few times. The chain carries TRBV6-5 and TRBJ2-1; D unresolved. The CDR3 consists of 14 residues. The germline V gene has CDR1 MNHEY and CDR2 SVGAGI. Trimming took off 5 bases at V and 3 bases at J, with 11 bases between the two ends. The CDR3 loop is CASSPGGGYNEQFF. Written as DNA, the CDR3 is TGTGCCAGCAGTCCCGGCGGTGGCTACAATGAGCAGTTCTTC.

The chain couples TRBV7-6 to TRBJ2-1; the match to TRBD1 covers 12 bases. The V and J ends lost 0 bases and 6 bases, in that order; junction bases with no gene match: 6. The CDR3 length is 17 residues. CDR1 is SGHVS, CDR2 FNYEAQ, per germline. The CDR3 region has the DNA TGTGCCAGCAGCTTAGCGGGGACAGGGGGCGCAGGCAATGAGCAGTTCTTC. It encodes CASSLAGTGGAGNEQFF.

Comments on this clonotype: The junction departs from the called germline gene at one end, perhaps through a read error. V usage is TRBV5-6 and J usage is TRBJ1-1, with D possibly matching TRBD1 (5 bases). The CDR3 consists of 12 residues. Germline V gives CDR1 SGHDT, CDR2 YYEEEE. This CDR3 is CASSLGDTEAFF. CDR3 nucleotides: TGTGCCAGCAGTTTGGGGGACACTGAAGCTTTCTTT.

This clonotype occurred once. This chain uses TRBV6-4 with TRBJ2-2; 7 nucleotides align to TRBD1. With 8 bases clipped from V and 6 bases from J, the junction kept 6 bases outside the gene matches. The CDR3 is made up of 13 amino acids. CDR1 is MRHNA and CDR2 is SNTAGT in the germline V gene. The CDR3 DNA follows: TGTGCCAGCCAAGACAGGGTATCCGGGGAGCTGTTTTTT. This encodes CASQDRVSGELFF.

The gene calls are TRBV10-2 and TRBJ2-5, with D unresolved. The CDR3 has 11 amino acids. V gave up 2 bases and J gave up 7 bases, with 5 bases separating them. Germline V lookup: CDR1 WSHSY, CDR2 SAAADI. CDR3 residues: CASSETGTQYF. The CDR3 DNA reads as TGCGCCAGCAGTGAGACGGGGACCCAGTACTTC.

The chain links TRBV5-1 to TRBJ2-1, with 15 bases that match TRBD2. The trim removed 3 bases at V and 5 bases at J, leaving 9 bases unmatched. Germline-derived CDR1 and CDR2 are SGHRS and YFSETQ. The CDR3 is made up of 18 amino acids. The CDR3 DNA reads TGCGCCAGCAGCTCAACCTGGACTAGCGGGAGGGCCAACAATGAGCAGTTCTTC. Translating it yields CASSSTWTSGRANNEQFF.

V and J are TRBV4-2 and TRBJ2-3; D is unclear. The CDR3 has 17 amino acids. Germline V CDR1 and CDR2: LGHNA, YNFKEQ. V gave up 1 base and J gave up 0 bases, with 14 bases separating them. The CDR3 DNA is TGTGCCAGCAGCCAAGCGGATGTCGTCCCCAGCACAGATACGCAGTATTTT. Its protein product is CASSQADVVPSTDTQYF.

The V call is TRBV11-2, the J call TRBJ2-1; TRBD1 might be the D (6 bases). Trimming shortened V by 2 bases and J by 0 bases, and 11 bases separated the two germline ends. CDR1 and CDR2 from the germline V gene are SGHAT and FQNNGV. This CDR3 comprises 16 residues. The CDR3 loop reads CASSLYGQSSYNEQFF. In DNA, the CDR3 is TGTGCCAGCAGCTTATACGGACAGAGCTCCTACAATGAGCAGTTCTTC.

This sequence joins TRBV6-5 and TRBJ2-5; 8 bases are a match to TRBD1. The CDR3 extends over 14 amino acids. J lost 5 bases, V lost 6 bases, and 8 bases had no gene match. The germline V gene encodes CDR1 MNHEY and CDR2 SVGAGI. CDR3 DNA sequence: TGTGCCAGCAGCCCATGGACAGGGTTCGAGACCCAGTACTTC. Translated, it gives CASSPWTGFETQYF.

This chain connects TRBV10-1 to TRBJ2-5, with TRBD1 matching over 8 bases. This CDR3 has 16 amino acids. In germline, CDR1 is WNHNN, CDR2 SYGVQD (reference sequence). The V gene end was trimmed by 5 bases and the J gene end by 1 base; junction bases not matched to a gene: 9. CDR3 sequence reads: CASSQDRGLVQETQYF. The CDR3 DNA follows: TGCGCCAGCAGTCAAGACAGGGGACTGGTCCAAGAGACCCAGTACTTC.

The chain employs TRBV5-6 and TRBJ2-1; D is uncertain. The V end lost 3 bases, the J end lost 8 bases, and 9 bases lay between the germline ends. This CDR3 contains 12 residues. The germline V gene encodes CDR1 SGHDT and CDR2 YYEEEE. CDR3 sequence: CASSSRFDEQFF. The CDR3 DNA is TGTGCCAGCAGCTCACGATTCGATGAGCAGTTCTTC. The full variable domain, in which reference TRBV5-6 and TRBJ2-1 provide the parts outside the CDR3, is DAGVTQSPTHLIKTRGQQVTLRCSPKSGHDTVSWYQQALGQGPQFIFQYYEEEERQRGNFPDRFSGHQFPNYSSELNVNALLLGDSALYLCASSSRFDEQFFGPGTRLTVL.